These T cell receptor beta chains were read from a single sample in a study of identical twins. Using its own MiXCR run on the 5' RACE reads, TCRdb lists one record per CDR3 protein. This table has 200,000 to 300,000 distinct CDR3 sequences, roughly 10% appearing once. The sequenced sample consisted of memory T cells sorted from blood. These receptors were obtained from a man between 45 and 60 years old in good health. The CDR3 runs from the conserved cysteine through the conserved F or W. A D gene is named only where the DNA matches it firmly. Clone sizes are given selectively: once, few, many, or a class where the clone is expanded.

size: many
D: NA
J: TRBJ2-3
V: TRBV4-3
CDR3: CASSQDGQWTQYF
DNA: TGCGCCAGCAGCCAAGATGGGCAGTGGACGCAGTATTTT

size: NA
D: NA
J: TRBJ2-1
V: TRBV7-6
CDR3: CASSPDYGFYNEQFF
DNA: TGTGCCAGCAGCCCTGATTACGGGTTCTACAATGAGCAGTTCTTC

size: few
D: NA
J: TRBJ1-1
V: TRBV5-4
CDR3: CASSLDQVLSTEAFF
DNA: TGTGCCAGCAGCTTGGACCAGGTGTTGAGCACTGAAGCTTTCTTT

size: few
D: NA
J: TRBJ1-6
V: TRBV6-1
CDR3: CASSKPLRSSYNSPLHF
DNA: TGTGCCAGCAGTAAACCTTTGAGGAGCTCCTATAATTCACCCCTCCACTTT

size: many
D: NA
J: TRBJ1-6
V: TRBV7-2
CDR3: CASSAKPERSPLHF
DNA: TGTGCCAGCAGCGCTAAACCGGAGAGATCACCCCTCCACTTT

size: few
D: NA
J: TRBJ2-7
V: TRBV7-9
CDR3: CASSTIHSDEQYF
DNA: TGTGCCAGCAGCACTATCCACTCCGACGAGCAGTACTTC

size: many
D: TRBD1
J: TRBJ1-4
V: TRBV7-2
CDR3: CASSARQGSNEKLFF
DNA: TGTGCCAGCAGCGCCCGACAGGGTTCTAATGAAAAACTGTTTTTT

size: many
D: NA
J: TRBJ1-2
V: TRBV24-1
CDR3: CATSDGITGNYGYTF
DNA: TGTGCCACCAGTGATGGAATAACAGGGAACTATGGCTACACCTTC

size: many
D: NA
J: TRBJ1-5
V: TRBV4-3
CDR3: CASSQDWQVNQPQHF
DNA: TGCGCCAGCAGCCAAGATTGGCAGGTCAATCAGCCCCAGCATTTT

size: NA
D: NA
J: TRBJ2-7
V: TRBV18
CDR3: CASSPNLGVQSGEQYF
DNA: TGTGCCAGCTCACCCAACCTTGGGGTCCAGTCGGGGGAGCAGTACTTC

size: NA
D: NA
J: TRBJ1-2
V: TRBV2
CDR3: CASSPTAVGKVHPPTF
DNA: TGTGCCAGCAGTCCAACCGCTGTGGGGAAGGTACATCCACCCACCTTC

size: few
D: TRBD2
J: TRBJ2-2
V: TRBV9
CDR3: CASSVEGTSGATGELFF
DNA: TGTGCCAGCAGCGTAGAGGGGACTAGCGGGGCCACCGGGGAGCTGTTTTTT

size: few
D: NA
J: TRBJ2-2
V: TRBV28
CDR3: CATFRPATGELFF
DNA: TGTGCCACCTTTAGGCCGGCCACCGGGGAGCTGTTTTTT

size: NA
D: TRBD1
J: TRBJ1-2
V: TRBV27
CDR3: CASSPRTGNGYTF
DNA: TGTGCCAGCAGTCCAAGGACAGGGAATGGCTACACCTTC

size: many
D: NA
J: TRBJ2-1
V: TRBV11-2
CDR3: CASSQKEGVSYNEQFF
DNA: TGTGCCAGCAGCCAGAAGGAAGGGGTTTCCTACAATGAGCAGTTCTTC

size: many
D: NA
J: TRBJ2-5
V: TRBV7-9
CDR3: CASSLATETQYF
DNA: TGTGCCAGCAGCTTAGCAACGGAGACCCAGTACTTC

size: many
D: TRBD1
J: TRBJ2-3
V: TRBV29-1
CDR3: CSVSGTGGTDTQYF
DNA: TGCAGCGTTTCCGGGACAGGGGGGACAGATACGCAGTATTTT

size: many
D: NA
J: TRBJ1-5
V: TRBV6-2/TRBV6-3
CDR3: CASSYPDRTNQPQHF
DNA: TGTGCCAGCAGTTACCCCGACAGAACCAATCAGCCCCAGCATTTT

size: many
D: NA
J: TRBJ1-6
V: TRBV6-5
CDR3: CASSSTQVGAGSPLHF
DNA: TGTGCCAGCAGTTCGACGCAGGTGGGAGCCGGTTCACCCCTCCACTTT

size: few
D: NA
J: TRBJ1-4
V: TRBV5-1
CDR3: CASSLSGRQEKLFF
DNA: TGCGCCAGCAGCTTATCCGGGCGGCAGGAAAAACTGTTTTTT

size: NA
D: NA
J: TRBJ1-4
V: TRBV29-1
CDR3: CSVSEGATNEKLFF
DNA: TGCAGCGTTTCTGAGGGAGCAACTAATGAAAAACTGTTTTTT

size: many
D: NA
J: TRBJ1-4
V: TRBV4-1
CDR3: CASSQDRGRQLFF
DNA: TGCGCCAGCAGCCAAGATCGGGGAAGGCAACTGTTTTTT

size: few
D: NA
J: TRBJ2-1
V: TRBV7-9
CDR3: CASSLGLEATQWNEQFF
DNA: TGTGCCAGCAGCTTGGGGTTGGAGGCAACTCAGTGGAATGAGCAGTTCTTC

size: once
D: NA
J: TRBJ1-5
V: TRBV19
CDR3: CASNFLGRRNQPQHF
DNA: TGTGCCAGTAACTTCCTCGGTCGGCGCAATCAGCCCCAGCATTTT

size: many
D: TRBD2
J: TRBJ2-3
V: TRBV11-2
CDR3: CASSLEGLAGAVFDTQYF
DNA: TGTGCCAGCAGCTTAGAGGGTCTAGCGGGGGCCGTTTTTGATACGCAGTATTTT

size: few
D: NA
J: TRBJ2-3
V: TRBV4-3
CDR3: CASSRQASTDTQYF
DNA: TGCGCCAGCAGCCGACAAGCTAGCACAGATACGCAGTATTTT

size: many
D: NA
J: TRBJ1-1
V: TRBV5-6
CDR3: CASSFTATEAFF
DNA: TGTGCCAGCAGCTTTACAGCTACTGAAGCTTTCTTT

size: NA
D: TRBD1
J: TRBJ2-5
V: TRBV5-1
CDR3: CASSSGAAGGETQYF
DNA: TGCGCCAGCAGCTCAGGTGCGGCAGGGGGAGAGACCCAGTACTTC

size: many
D: TRBD1
J: TRBJ2-7
V: TRBV7-2
CDR3: CASSPGTGGTYEQYF
DNA: TGTGCCAGCAGCCCGGGGACAGGGGGCACCTACGAGCAGTACTTC

size: NA
D: TRBD1
J: TRBJ2-3
V: TRBV5-4
CDR3: CASSWGAGTGDTQYF
DNA: TGTGCCAGCAGCTGGGGGGCGGGGACAGGAGATACGCAGTATTTT

size: many
D: NA
J: TRBJ2-1
V: TRBV7-9
CDR3: CASSLDWQGSYYEQFF
DNA: TGTGCCAGCAGCTTAGACTGGCAGGGTTCATACTATGAGCAGTTCTTC

size: many
D: NA
J: TRBJ2-2
V: TRBV5-6
CDR3: CASSPDYYNTGELFF
DNA: TGTGCCAGCAGCCCGGACTATTATAACACCGGGGAGCTGTTTTTT

size: many
D: NA
J: TRBJ2-3
V: TRBV28
CDR3: CASSLQFRVADTQYF
DNA: TGTGCCAGCAGTTTACAGTTTCGAGTGGCAGATACGCAGTATTTT

size: few
D: TRBD1
J: TRBJ2-7
V: TRBV10-3
CDR3: CAISGGTAYEQYF
DNA: TGTGCCATCAGTGGGGGGACAGCCTACGAGCAGTACTTC

size: many
D: TRBD2
J: TRBJ2-3
V: TRBV11-2
CDR3: CASSPHRSSTSGQDTDTQYF
DNA: TGTGCCAGCAGCCCACACAGATCTTCGACTAGCGGGCAAGACACAGATACGCAGTATTTT

size: NA
D: TRBD2
J: TRBJ2-2
V: TRBV4-2
CDR3: CASSQEPWTSGGANTGELFF
DNA: TGTGCCAGCAGCCAGGAACCGTGGACTAGCGGGGGAGCGAACACCGGGGAGCTGTTTTTT

size: many
D: NA
J: TRBJ2-7
V: TRBV5-1
CDR3: CASSPDLGRGDYEQYF
DNA: TGCGCCAGCAGCCCGGATCTCGGCAGGGGAGACTACGAGCAGTACTTC

size: few
D: NA
J: TRBJ1-4
V: TRBV4-1
CDR3: CASSQEPRSNEKLFF
DNA: TGCGCCAGCAGCCAAGAGCCTCGGAGTAATGAAAAACTGTTTTTT

size: few
D: NA
J: TRBJ1-2
V: TRBV12-3/TRBV12-4
CDR3: CASSLEQTGYTF
DNA: TGTGCCAGCAGTTTGGAGCAGACTGGCTACACCTTC

size: many
D: NA
J: TRBJ2-3
V: TRBV7-2
CDR3: CASSLSEGRNTQYF
DNA: TGTGCCAGCAGCTTATCGGAGGGGCGAAATACGCAGTATTTT

size: few
D: TRBD1
J: TRBJ2-5
V: TRBV11-2
CDR3: CASSSLGQHQETQYF
DNA: TGTGCCAGCAGCTCCCTGGGACAGCACCAAGAGACCCAGTACTTC

size: once
D: NA
J: TRBJ2-2
V: TRBV5-1
CDR3: CASSLELPNTGELFF
DNA: TGCGCCAGCAGCTTGGAACTGCCGAACACCGGGGAGCTGTTTTTT

size: many
D: TRBD2
J: TRBJ2-7
V: TRBV7-2
CDR3: CASSSTSVYEQYF
DNA: TGTGCCAGCAGCTCGACTAGCGTGTACGAGCAGTACTTC

size: NA
D: TRBD1
J: TRBJ2-7
V: TRBV20-1
CDR3: CSASPGGARNYEQYF
DNA: TGCAGTGCCTCCCCAGGGGGCGCGAGGAACTACGAGCAGTACTTC